The 24 T cell receptor beta chains reported below all come from one sample, sequenced in a study of shared clonotypes between healthy human individuals. The assay was immunoSEQ multiplex PCR, and TCRdb's table has in-frame clones only and misses some. The sample has about 1.1 million clones; about 80% are singletons. The sample comprised memory CD4+ T cells from PBMCs. The subset here: CD45RA-negative fraction. These receptors were collected from a man aged 18 to 29 in good health. Some clones in this sample may be carry-over from other donors' samples.

V and J are TRBV13 and TRBJ2-3; maybe TRBD1 (7 bases). Trimming cost V 0 bases and J 2 bases, with 15 bases left between them. Germline V gene sequence: CDR1 PRHDT, CDR2 FYEKMQ (reference sequence). The CDR3 is 17 amino acids. The CDR3, as DNA: TGTGCCAGCAGCTTAGGTGCGTCAGGGGGGACCACAGATACGCAGTATTTT. It encodes CASSLGASGGTTDTQYF.

Regarding this clone: This likely stems from a read error, as it lies one base from a far larger clone. The rearrangement joins TRBV28 to TRBJ2-5; D not certain. From germline, CDR1 is MDHEN and CDR2 SYDVKM. The V and J ends lost 6 bases and 1 base respectively, with 3 bases between them. This CDR3 region has 11 residues. CDR3 nucleotide sequence: TGTGCCAGCAGAACCCAAGAGACCCAGTACTTC. Translated, it gives CASRTQETQYF.

This clone was counted once. The same CDR3 is also encoded by other DNA sequences in this sample. This chain connects TRBV7-2 to TRBJ1-4; no firm D call. The CDR3 extends over 13 amino acids. The germline V and J ends were trimmed by 1 base and 8 bases, with 8 bases remaining between them. The germline CDR1 and CDR2 sequences are SGHTA and FQGNSA. CDR3 sequence reads: CASSLVRGEKLFF. The CDR3 bases are TGTGCCAGCAGCTTAGTTCGTGGGGAAAAACTGTTTTTT.

CDR3 residues: CASSTLDRGQAKNIQYF. CDR3 coding DNA: TGTGCCAGCAGTACCTTGGACAGGGGGCAAGCCAAAAACATTCAGTACTTC. The chain recombines TRBV27 with TRBJ2-4; 11 bases match TRBD1. Germline trimming cut 5 bases from V and 0 bases from J; bases unmatched to any gene: 6. CDR3 length equals 17 residues. The germline gives CDR1 MNHEY, CDR2 SMNVEV (reference sequence).

The V and J genes are TRBV5-1 and TRBJ1-1, with TRBD1 matching over 9 bases. Germline CDR1 SGHRS, CDR2 YFSETQ. Germline trimming cut 4 bases from V and 4 bases from J; bases unmatched to any gene: 11. The CDR3 is 16 amino acids. CDR3 amino acids: CASSPTPDRGSTEAFF. CDR3 in DNA: TGCGCCAGCAGCCCAACCCCGGACAGGGGTTCCACTGAAGCTTTCTTT.

The J gene is TRBJ1-1, the V gene TRBV14; D not resolved. The germline V gene encodes CDR1 SGHDN and CDR2 FVKESK. This CDR3 is built from 14 residues. Trimming removed 1 base at V and 0 bases at J, with 6 bases between. CDR3 amino acids: CASSQGQMNTEAFF. CDR3 sequence (DNA): TGTGCCAGCAGCCAAGGGCAAATGAACACTGAAGCTTTCTTT.

V and J are TRBV27 and TRBJ2-7, with 14 bases lining up with TRBD2. The CDR3 has 18 amino acids. The junction had 11 bases not matched to a gene; V was cut back by 5 bases and J by 2 bases. In germline, CDR1 is MNHEY, CDR2 SMNVEV (reference sequence). Here the CDR3 reads CASSLGLAGVKRPYEQYF. The CDR3 nucleotides read TGTGCCAGCAGTCTGGGACTAGCGGGAGTTAAAAGGCCCTACGAGCAGTACTTC.

A few counts support this clone. The rearrangement joins TRBV28 to TRBJ2-7, with D unresolved. The V gene lost 6 bases and the J gene lost 7 bases, with 10 bases spanning the gap. The CDR3 runs 11 residues. CDR1 is MDHEN and CDR2 is SYDVKM in the germline V gene. CDR3 nucleotide sequence: TGTGCCAGCAGCTACCACCGGGAGCAGTACTTC. Protein: CASSYHREQYF.

In this sample, this clone turned up many times. J is TRBJ1-5 and V is TRBV19; D is unresolved. There are 15 residues in the CDR3. V gave up 2 bases and J gave up 0 bases, with 8 bases separating them. Germline V lookup: CDR1 LNHDA, CDR2 SQIVND (reference sequence). The CDR3 DNA reads as TGTGCCAGTAGTATATGGGGTTATAGCAATCAGCCCCAGCATTTT. It yields the protein CASSIWGYSNQPQHF.

This chain connects TRBV27 to TRBJ2-2; tentative D call: TRBD2 (5 bases). V was shortened by 7 bases and J by 5 bases, with 14 bases between the two germline ends. The germline V gene has CDR1 MNHEY and CDR2 SMNVEV (reference sequence). The CDR3 loop spans 14 amino acids. CDR3 sequence (DNA): TGTGCCAGCAAAGGAGAGCGGAGAACCGGGGAGCTGTTTTTT. Encoded protein: CASKGERRTGELFF.

Remarks on this clone: One base separates it from a far larger clone, so it is likely a read error. V and J are TRBV29-1 and TRBJ1-1; a weak D match, TRBD1 (5 bases). CDR1 is SQVTM and CDR2 is ANQGSEA in the germline V gene. The CDR3 consists of 13 residues. CDR3 coding DNA: TGCGGCGGCGTCAGGGAGTGGAGCACTGAAGCTTTCTTT. Encoded protein: CGGVREWSTEAFF.

V is TRBV5-1 and J is TRBJ2-7; 14 nucleotides match TRBD2. Germline V gives CDR1 SGHRS, CDR2 YFSETQ. The CDR3 is 16 amino acids. The trim removed 6 bases at V and 1 base at J, leaving 6 bases unmatched. The CDR3: CASNRLAGGTSYEQYF. CDR3 nucleotides: TGCGCCAGCAATCGACTAGCGGGAGGGACTTCCTACGAGCAGTACTTC.

The rearrangement links TRBV9 to TRBJ2-3; the D gene is possibly TRBD2 (5 bases). Trimming left V 3 bases short and J 5 bases short, with 19 bases between. Germline V CDR1 and CDR2: SGDLS, YYNGEE. The CDR3 sequence is 16 residues long. CDR3 region: CASSAGWTEDGDTQYF. In DNA form, the CDR3 reads TGTGCCAGCAGCGCCGGATGGACGGAGGATGGAGATACGCAGTATTTT.

The rearrangement links TRBV6-5 to TRBJ1-1; D may be TRBD1 (5 bases). Between the trimmed V and J ends, which lost 5 bases and 2 bases, there was a span of 9 bases. From germline, CDR1 is MNHEY and CDR2 SVGAGI. The CDR3 has 13 amino acids. This CDR3 is CASSIQGNTEAFF. The CDR3 DNA sequence: TGTGCCAGCAGTATCCAGGGTAACACTGAAGCTTTCTTT.

The CDR3 reads CASSPPGTGASYGYTF. DNA for the CDR3: TGTGCCAGCTCACCACCTGGGACAGGGGCATCCTATGGCTACACCTTC. The gene calls are TRBV18 and TRBJ1-2; 10 bases line up with TRBD1. The germline V gene has CDR1 KGHSH and CDR2 LQKENI. V dropped 0 bases and J dropped 4; count of bases not matched to a gene: 5. The CDR3 is 16 amino acids.

V is TRBV7-2 and J is TRBJ1-3; 8 bases align to TRBD1. Germline V gene lookup returns CDR1 SGHTA and CDR2 FQGNSA. The V segment lost 2 bases and the J segment 9 bases; nucleotides outside the gene matches: 9. The CDR3 consists of 15 residues. CDR3: CASSLSGTGLSTIYF. For the CDR3, the DNA is TGTGCCAGCAGCTTATCTGGGACAGGCCTTTCCACCATATATTTT.

The J gene is TRBJ2-3, the V gene TRBV7-2; the match to TRBD2 covers 8 bases. CDR1 SGHTA and CDR2 FQGNSA come from the germline V gene. The V gene end was trimmed by 1 base and the J gene end by 5 bases; junction bases not matched to a gene: 8. CDR3 length: 16 amino acids. CDR3 region: CASSLVGAGGQDTQYF. CDR3 bases: TGTGCCAGCAGCTTAGTAGGGGCGGGAGGACAAGATACGCAGTATTTT.

The chain is built from TRBV7-2 and TRBJ2-1; 12 positions agree with TRBD2. Trimming removed 5 bases from V and 4 bases from J; junction bases left unmatched: 3. Per the germline V gene, CDR1 is SGHTA and CDR2 is FQGNSA. This CDR3 is 15 amino acids long. The CDR3 sequence: CASSGGLAGYNEQFF. The CDR3, as DNA: TGTGCCAGCAGCGGAGGACTAGCGGGATACAATGAGCAGTTCTTC.

The chain recombines TRBV6-6 with TRBJ1-1; D is perhaps TRBD1 (6 bases). Germline loops: CDR1 MNHNY, CDR2 SVGAGI (reference sequence). This CDR3 has 14 amino acids. Deletions cut 6 bases from V and 4 bases from J, with 15 bases between. The CDR3: CASRGEGGGTEAFF. The CDR3 DNA reads TGTGCCAGCAGAGGGGAGGGGGGCGGCACTGAAGCTTTCTTT.

Note on this clone: This specimen includes other DNA sequences encoding the same CDR3. The gene calls are TRBV18 and TRBJ1-4, with TRBD1 matching over 11 bases. CDR3 length: 14 residues. V was clipped by 3 bases and J by 8 bases; unmatched bases: 2. Germline values: CDR1 KGHSH, CDR2 LQKENI. CDR3 sequence (DNA): TGTGCCAGCTCACCGGGACAGGGGGGAGAAAAACTGTTTTTT. This translates into CASSPGQGGEKLFF.

V and J are TRBV7-2 and TRBJ2-1, with D perhaps being TRBD1 or TRBD2 (5 bases each). CDR3 length equals 16 residues. Germline CDR1 is SGHTA and CDR2 is FQGNSA. V shed 0 bases and J shed 2 bases, with 11 bases lying between them. The CDR3 spells CASSLAGTATYNEQFF. The CDR3 DNA reads as TGTGCCAGCAGCTTAGCCGGGACGGCTACCTACAATGAGCAGTTCTTC.

The chain has TRBV5-5 and TRBJ2-7, with a possible D match to TRBD1 (7 bases). Germline V CDR1 and CDR2: SGHKS, YYEKEE (reference sequence). Trimming cost V 4 bases and J 2 bases, with 19 bases left between them. CDR3 length equals 16 residues. CDR3 nucleotides: TGTGCCAGCAGCCTCGGACTACGGACAGGAACCTACGAGCAGTACTTC. It is translated as CASSLGLRTGTYEQYF.

The V gene is TRBV5-1, the J gene TRBJ1-1, with TRBD1 identical over 8 bases. Germline V lookup: CDR1 SGHRS, CDR2 YFSETQ. With V trimmed by 7 bases and J by 7 bases, 12 bases remained unmatched. The CDR3 extends over 14 amino acids. CDR3 sequence (DNA): TGCGCCAGCGGAACCGACAGGGGAACGGATGAAGCTTTCTTT. Residues: CASGTDRGTDEAFF.

The genes are TRBV6-6 and TRBJ2-1; maybe TRBD1 (7 bases). Germline V lookup: CDR1 MNHNY, CDR2 SVGAGI (reference sequence). Trimming stripped 8 bases from V and 7 bases from J, with 21 bases between. There are 15 residues in the CDR3. The chain's CDR3 is CASANRGELANEQFF. Here the CDR3 DNA reads TGTGCCAGCGCCAACAGGGGCGAGCTAGCGAATGAGCAGTTCTTC.